This note documents a single T cell receptor (beta chain) sequence. What it recognizes is unknown. The sample comes from a study of T cell repertoires in cytomegalovirus infection. Study summary: Used in the study were CMV epitopes, some recently identified and HLA-C-restricted, others well-studied and HLA-B-restricted.

From the reads, TCRdb called clonotypes with MiXCR, one entry per CDR3 protein. This sample carries roughly 730,000 distinct CDR3 sequences, around 35% of them seen once, and the ten largest clones take around a sixth. Overall study results and limits: Frequencies of public TCR beta families were cumulated, and this identified carriers of CMV plus the relevant HLA.

This CDR3 has 15 residues. With 1 base removed from V and 0 bases from J, the gap between germline ends came to 11 bases. Germline V gives CDR1 SGHDT, CDR2 YYEEEE. This specimen was cultured PBMCs, taken from culture after CMV antigen stimulation. The V call is TRBV5-6, the J call TRBJ2-7; unclear D gene. The clonotype was recovered from a human donor in good health (CMV status not recorded). Some clones in this sample may be carry-over from other donors' samples. DNA for the CDR3: TGTGCCAGCAGCTTGATTAGTCGGAACTCCTACGAGCAGTACTTC. Translated: CASSLISRNSYEQYF.